This TCR beta chain was recovered during a study of OX40 agonist ivuxolimab in advanced cancers. Across the whole study: Melanoma, hepatocellular carcinoma, head and neck or renal cell cancer occurred in dose-escalation patients. Study-wide findings and caveats: Antigen targets of the expanded peripheral T cells went undetermined.

With respect to this clone: The target antigen is unknown.

TCRdb's copy holds only in-frame clones and misses some; the assay was immunoSEQ multiplex PCR. The repertoire holds about 48,000 clones, with more than 65% as singletons. The source material was CD4+ or CD8+ T cells sorted from blood, sampled in a trial of the OX40 agonist ivuxolimab. This TCR derives from an adult with an advanced solid tumor such as melanoma, head and neck, liver or kidney cancer.

The CDR3 reads CAWIPDGGTQHF. DNA for the CDR3: TGTGCCTGGATCCCCGACGGGGGGACCCAGCATTTT. The rearrangement uses TRBV30 and TRBJ1-5; the D gene is possibly TRBD1 (5 bases). From germline, CDR1 is GTSNPN and CDR2 SVGIG (reference sequence). V was trimmed by 4 bases and J by 11 bases, leaving 15 bases between them. The CDR3 totals 12 residues.